These 19 T cell receptor beta chains were all obtained from the same sample, sequenced in a study of OX40 agonist ivuxolimab in advanced cancers. Only in-frame clones appear in the TCRdb table, and some are missing; sequencing was by immunoSEQ multiplex PCR. The repertoire holds 34,000 or so clones, with about 89% as singletons. This sample comprised CD4+ or CD8+ T cells sorted from blood, obtained in a trial of the OX40 agonist ivuxolimab. These receptors all stem from an adult with an advanced solid tumor such as melanoma, head and neck, liver or kidney cancer.

The V call is TRBV19, the J call TRBJ2-1; no definite D call. The V gene's germline CDR1 is LNHDA and CDR2 SQIVND (reference sequence). CDR3 length: 12 amino acids. Trimming shortened V by 7 bases and J by 3 bases, and 7 bases separated the two germline ends. CDR3 nucleotide sequence: TGTGCCAGTATGGGCAACTACAATGAGCAGTTCTTC. Translated, it gives CASMGNYNEQFF.

About this clone itself: As the CDR3 is not closed by the conserved phenylalanine or tryptophan, this likely results from a read error. No DNA is shown, since the ends of the CDR3 on it are uncertain; the CDR3 is the one TCRdb lists. The CDR3 sequence is CASSQFGAG. The rearrangement uses TRBV3-1 (or the pseudogene TRBV3-2) and TRBJ2-7; the tabulated D call, TRBD2, remains unverified against the DNA. Germline CDR1 LGHDT, CDR2 YNNKEL (reference sequence). The CDR3 region is 9 residues in length, termini included.

The gene calls are TRBV7-9 and TRBJ2-2, with D unresolved. V was clipped by 8 bases and J by 7 bases, with 14 bases between them. Germline CDR1 SEHNR, CDR2 FQNEAQ (reference sequence). This CDR3 region has 13 residues. CDR3 amino acids: CASPLPVDGELFF. CDR3 DNA: TGTGCCAGCCCCTTACCGGTGGACGGGGAGCTGTTTTTT.

This chain uses TRBV27 with TRBJ2-7; D is possibly TRBD2 (6 bases). The V end lost 1 base, the J end lost 3 bases, and 10 bases lay between the germline ends. This CDR3 has 14 amino acids. The V gene's germline CDR1 is MNHEY and CDR2 SMNVEV (reference sequence). CDR3 loop: CASSLFGGNYEQYF. DNA of the CDR3: TGTGCCAGCAGTTTATTCGGCGGGAACTACGAGCAGTACTTC.

This clone has only one observation. The rearrangement uses TRBV19 and TRBJ2-3; TRBD2 matches 8 bases. V was clipped by 6 bases and J by 1 base; unmatched bases: 3. Germline-derived CDR1 and CDR2 are LNHDA and SQIVND (reference sequence). The CDR3 totals 14 residues. CDR3 in DNA: TGTGCCAGTAGCCGTAGCGGGGGCACAGATACGCAGTATTTT. This encodes CASSRSGGTDTQYF.

This clone came up once. This chain joins TRBV10-3 and TRBJ2-3; a possible D gene is TRBD1 (5 bases). Germline CDR1 reads ENHRY; CDR2 reads SYGVKD. The CDR3 runs 14 residues. The V gene lost 6 bases and the J gene lost 0 bases, with 10 bases spanning the gap. In DNA form, the CDR3 reads TGTGCCATCAGAGGGGCCGGAAGCACAGATACGCAGTATTTT. This encodes CAIRGAGSTDTQYF.

This chain connects TRBV4-1 to TRBJ2-2, with D maybe TRBD2 (6 bases). Germline V lookup: CDR1 MGHRA, CDR2 YSYEKL. The CDR3 totals 15 residues. With 0 bases removed from V and 7 bases from J, the gap between germline ends came to 12 bases. The CDR3, as DNA: TGCGCCAGCAGCCAAGATGGGACTGAGTACGGGGAGCTGTTTTTT. Residues: CASSQDGTEYGELFF.

J is TRBJ1-5 and V is TRBV5-1, with D perhaps matching TRBD1 (5 bases). The CDR3 has 14 residues. Trimming shortened V by 4 bases and J by 0 bases, and 8 bases separated the two germline ends. Germline V gene lookup returns CDR1 SGHRS and CDR2 YFSETQ. CDR3 DNA: TGCGCCAGCAGCCTAGACAGTAGCAATCAGCCCCAGCATTTT. Translation: CASSLDSSNQPQHF.

In this sample, this clone turned up a few times. The rearrangement uses TRBV5-3 and TRBJ2-7; no clear D. TRBV5-3 falls under the ORF class, with uncertain function. V lost 8 bases to trimming and J lost 6 bases, with 15 bases between them. The CDR3 spans 12 residues. The CDR3 region is CASPFGVCEQYV. Written as DNA, the CDR3 is TGTGCCAGTCCCTTTGGTGTATGCGAGCAGTACGTC.

The V call is TRBV6-6, the J call TRBJ1-5; D not resolved. V was pared by 0 bases and J by 10 bases, with 13 bases between. The length of the CDR3 is 14 residues. CDR1 and CDR2 from the germline V gene are MNHNY and SVGAGI (reference sequence). The CDR3 DNA reads as TGTGCCAGCAGTTACTCGATTGCGGTGCAACCCCAGCATTTT. Translating gives CASSYSIAVQPQHF.

J is TRBJ2-2 and V is TRBV5-1; the D gene could be TRBD1 or TRBD2 (5 bases each). Germline V gene lookup returns CDR1 SGHRS and CDR2 YFSETQ. The CDR3 has 14 residues. Trimming shortened V by 0 bases and J by 4 bases, and 7 bases separated the two germline ends. The CDR3 region has the DNA TGCGCCAGCAGCTTGGTTGGGACCACCGGGGAGCTGTTTTTT. This codes for CASSLVGTTGELFF.

The rearrangement links TRBV7-6 to TRBJ2-7; D remains ambiguous. CDR1 and CDR2 from the germline V gene are SGHVS and FNYEAQ. This CDR3 has 14 amino acids. The V and J ends lost 4 bases and 1 base respectively, with 11 bases between them. The CDR3 loop reads CASSSIEGSYEQYF. DNA for the CDR3: TGTGCCAGCAGCTCCATCGAAGGGTCCTACGAGCAGTACTTC.

V is TRBV2 and J is TRBJ2-3, with 7 bases matching TRBD2. V was pared by 7 bases and J by 4 bases, with 11 bases of the junction left unmatched. The germline V gene has CDR1 SNHLY and CDR2 FYNNEI. There are 15 residues in the CDR3. The CDR3 region is CASTGDYPVPDTQYF. CDR3 coding DNA: TGTGCCAGCACTGGGGACTATCCGGTACCAGATACGCAGTATTTT.

DNA of the CDR3: TGTGCCACCAGCAGAGAACGTACCGGGACTAGCGGGAGTGTTTTTCGGACCGGGGAGCTGTTTTTT. Translation gives CATSRERTGTSGSVFRTGELFF. The chain joins TRBV15 to TRBJ2-2, with 14 bases identical to TRBD2. Germline CDR1 and CDR2: LNHNV and YYDKDF (reference sequence). The CDR3 runs 22 residues. Trimming at V came to 0 bases and at J to 5 bases, leaving 17 bases not matched to a gene. Variable domain in full (rest from reference TRBV15 and TRBJ2-2): DAMVIQNPRYQVTQFGKPVTLSCSQTLNHNVMYWYQQKSSQAPKLLFHYYDKDFNNEADTPDNFQSRRPNTSFCFLDIRSPGLGDTAMYLCATSRERTGTSGSVFRTGELFFGEGSRLTVL.

This clone was picked up one time. The chain links TRBV19 to TRBJ2-1; D possibly corresponds to TRBD2 (5 bases). This CDR3 spans 16 amino acids. The V gene lost 1 base and the J gene lost 3 bases, with 13 bases spanning the gap. Germline assignment: CDR1 LNHDA and CDR2 SQIVND (reference sequence). The DNA for the CDR3 is TGTGCCAGTAGTATAGGAGCGGTTTCATACTACAATGAGCAGTTCTTC. Its translation is CASSIGAVSYYNEQFF.

The chain uses TRBV27 and TRBJ2-7; 11 nucleotides align to TRBD2. After removal of 2 bases from V and 4 bases from J, the junction contained 1 base not matched to a gene. This CDR3 comprises 14 residues. Looked up from germline, CDR1 is MNHEY and CDR2 is SMNVEV (reference sequence). This CDR3 is CASSLTSGRYEQYF. The DNA for the CDR3 is TGTGCCAGCAGTTTAACTAGCGGGAGATACGAGCAGTACTTC.

The rearrangement uses TRBV6-6 and TRBJ2-7; D is perhaps TRBD1 (6 bases). Trimming left V 9 bases short and J 3 bases short, with 15 bases between. The CDR3 totals 13 residues. CDR1 and CDR2 (germline): MNHNY, SVGAGI (reference sequence). CDR3 sequence (DNA): TGTGCCAGTCGGACAGCCTCCGACTACGAGCAGTACGTC. Translation gives CASRTASDYEQYV.

This clone appeared once. The CDR3 region has the DNA TGTGCCAGCAGCTTTAGCGGATCTGCCTACGAGCAGTACTTC. This sequence encodes CASSFSGSAYEQYF. V gene TRBV7-2 combines with J gene TRBJ2-7, with D perhaps TRBD2 (6 bases). With 3 bases removed from V and 2 bases from J, the gap between germline ends came to 11 bases. The germline V gene has CDR1 SGHTA and CDR2 FQGNSA. CDR3 length equals 14 residues.

V is TRBV7-2 and J is TRBJ2-7, with no clear D. V lost 6 bases to trimming and J lost 5 bases, with 8 bases between them. The germline CDR1 and CDR2 sequences are SGHTA and FQGNSA. This CDR3 has 11 amino acids. The CDR3 DNA reads as TGTGCCAGCAGTTTCTCTAACGAGCAGTACTTC. As protein: CASSFSNEQYF.